A selection of T cell receptor beta chains follows, all from one sample in a study of cytomegalovirus exposure and HLA in healthy donors. Libraries were prepared by immunoSEQ multiplex PCR; TCRdb keeps only in-frame clonotypes and omits some of them. The table has some 110,000 clones, 60% to 85% seen once. The specimen sequenced was PBMCs. These TCRs come from a middle-aged woman in good health and CMV-seropositive. CDR3s include the opening cysteine and the closing phenylalanine or tryptophan. Each record gives: clone size, D gene, J gene, V gene, CDR3 protein, CDR3 DNA. The D gene is left open where the match is weak. Rows may omit the clone size; those that give it use once, few, many or a size class.

few	.	TRBJ2-1	TRBV5-1	CASRTDGGGYNEQFF	TGCGCCAGCAGAACGGATGGGGGAGGATACAATGAGCAGTTCTTC
.	.	TRBJ1-1	TRBV23-1	CASSQLPGGIWDTEAFF	TGCGCCAGCAGTCAACTCCCAGGAGGCATTTGGGACACTGAAGCTTTCTTT
.	.	TRBJ2-2	TRBV7-9	CSSSPLQGRAGELFF	TGTTCCAGCAGCCCACTCCAGGGAAGGGCCGGGGAGCTGTTTTTT
few	TRBD2	TRBJ2-7	TRBV5-1	CASSLAAGGTYEQYF	TGCGCCAGCAGCTTGGCTGCGGGGGGAACCTACGAGCAGTACTTC
.	.	TRBJ1-1	TRBV2	CASARTSGSTEAFF	TGTGCCAGCGCCAGGACTAGCGGTAGCACTGAAGCTTTCTTT
.	.	TRBJ2-2	TRBV5-5	CASTPRRGPFTGELFF	TGTGCCAGCACCCCACGAAGGGGCCCATTCACCGGGGAGCTGTTTTTT
.	.	TRBJ1-5	TRBV19	CASSIRGRQPQHF	TGTGCCAGTAGTATTAGGGGTCGACAGCCCCAGCATTTT
.	.	TRBJ2-7	TRBV11-3	CASSLVRRDEQYF	TGCGCCAGCAGCTTAGTCCGGCGGGACGAGCAGTACTTC
.	.	TRBJ2-7	TRBV6-1	CASSEEQVYHEQYF	TGTGCCAGCAGTGAAGAACAGGTATACCACGAGCAGTACTTC
.	.	TRBJ1-2	TRBV6-5	CASSPFEGLYGYTF	TGTGCCAGCAGTCCATTCGAGGGCCTCTATGGCTACACCTTC
.	TRBD1	TRBJ2-7	TRBV5-6	CASSSSVQGFSYEQYF	TGTGCCAGCAGCTCTTCAGTACAGGGGTTCTCCTACGAGCAGTACTTC
.	.	TRBJ2-7	TRBV28	CASSADYEQYF	TGTGCCAGCAGCGCGGACTACGAGCAGTACTTC
.	.	TRBJ1-1	TRBV4-3	CASSPREAGNTEAFF	TGCGCCAGCAGCCCCAGGGAAGCGGGGAACACTGAAGCTTTCTTT
few	.	TRBJ1-1	TRBV5-5	CASSFTTGSRTEAFF	TGTGCCAGCAGCTTTACCACAGGGAGTCGCACTGAAGCTTTCTTT
.	.	TRBJ1-3	TRBV29-1	CSVLRGPGNTIYF	TGCAGCGTTCTCAGGGGTCCTGGAAACACCATATATTTT
.	.	TRBJ2-7	TRBV10-3	CAISEVAAGVGEQYF	TGTGCCATCAGTGAGGTTGCGGCAGGGGTAGGCGAGCAGTACTTC